Here is one T cell receptor beta chain with its context. The data stem from a study of blood T cell repertoires in COVID-19. About the research overall: COVID-19 samples, acute and convalescent, were from the United States, Italy and Spain. Sample material is recorded as cDNA or gDNA derived from T cells, B-cell-depleted T cells, or PBMCs.

As originally analysed: Reference gene primer amplification in the assay estimated nucleated cell counts. Clones were sequenced by immunoSEQ multiplex PCR, and TCRdb holds only the in-frame ones, with some missing. V and J calls and clone size are given by that table; D and trimming were obtained from the DNA. The table shows 40,000 or so clones, with roughly 89% occurring only once. The CDR3 sequence is 15 residues long. Germline trimming cut 5 bases from V and 4 bases from J; bases unmatched to any gene: 7. Looked up from germline, CDR1 is SEHNR and CDR2 is FQNEAQ (reference sequence). The V and J genes are TRBV7-9 and TRBJ1-1; TRBD1 aligns across 10 bases. Sequencing input: peripheral blood. This sequence originates from a man aged 45-65 years with active COVID-19. The CDR3 nucleotides read TGTGCCAGCAGCCGGGACAGGGGTTTGGGCACTGAAGCTTTCTTT. Translating gives CASSRDRGLGTEAFF. The full variable domain, completed using reference TRBV7-9 and TRBJ1-1, is DTGVSQNPRHKITKRGQNVTFRCDPISEHNRLYWYRQTLGQGPEFLTYFQNEAQLEKSRLLSDRFSAERPKGSFSTLEIQRTEQGDSAMYLCASSRDRGLGTEAFFGQGTRLTVV.